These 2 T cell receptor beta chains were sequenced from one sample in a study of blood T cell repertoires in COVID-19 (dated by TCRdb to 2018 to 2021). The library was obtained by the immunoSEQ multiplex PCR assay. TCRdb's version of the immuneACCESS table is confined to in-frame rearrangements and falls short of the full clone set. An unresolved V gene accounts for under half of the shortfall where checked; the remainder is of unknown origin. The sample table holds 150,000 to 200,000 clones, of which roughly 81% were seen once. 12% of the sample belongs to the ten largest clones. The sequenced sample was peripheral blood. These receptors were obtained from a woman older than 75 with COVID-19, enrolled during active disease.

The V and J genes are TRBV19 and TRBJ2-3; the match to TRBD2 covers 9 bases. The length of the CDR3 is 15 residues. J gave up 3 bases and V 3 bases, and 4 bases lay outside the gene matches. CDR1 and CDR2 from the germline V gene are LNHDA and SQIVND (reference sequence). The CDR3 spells CASSMIAGVTDTQYF. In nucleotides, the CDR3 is TGTGCCAGTAGTATGATAGCGGGAGTGACAGATACGCAGTATTTT.

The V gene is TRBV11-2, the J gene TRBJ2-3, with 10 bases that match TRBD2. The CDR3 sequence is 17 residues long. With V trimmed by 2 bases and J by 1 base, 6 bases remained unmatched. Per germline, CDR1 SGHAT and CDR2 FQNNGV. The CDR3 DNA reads TGTGCCAGCAGCTTACCGAGCGGGAGGGCCGGCACAGATACGCAGTATTTT. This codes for CASSLPSGRAGTDTQYF.